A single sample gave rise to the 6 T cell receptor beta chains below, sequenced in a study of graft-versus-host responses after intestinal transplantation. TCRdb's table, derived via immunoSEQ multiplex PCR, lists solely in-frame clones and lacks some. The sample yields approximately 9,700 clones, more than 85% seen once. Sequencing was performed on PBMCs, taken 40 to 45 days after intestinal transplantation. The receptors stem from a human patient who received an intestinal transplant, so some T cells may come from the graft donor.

Written as DNA, the CDR3 is TGTGCCAGCAGCCTAGCGGGGGACCGCACAGATACGCAGTATTTT. It is translated as CASSLAGDRTDTQYF. This chain uses TRBV9 with TRBJ2-3; 10 bases match TRBD2. The ends lost 4 bases at V and 1 base at J; junction bases unmatched: 3. The CDR3 totals 15 residues. The germline V gene encodes CDR1 SGDLS and CDR2 YYNGEE.

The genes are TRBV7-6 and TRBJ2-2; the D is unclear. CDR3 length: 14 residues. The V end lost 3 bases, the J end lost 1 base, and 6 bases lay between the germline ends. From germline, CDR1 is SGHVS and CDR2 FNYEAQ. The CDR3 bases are TGTGCCAGCAGCTTCCGGAGGAACACCGGGGAGCTGTTTTTT. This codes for CASSFRRNTGELFF. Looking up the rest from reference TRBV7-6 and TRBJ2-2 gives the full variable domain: GAGVSQSPRYKVTKRGQDVALRCDPISGHVSLYWYRQALGQGPEFLTYFNYEAQQDKSGLPNDRFSAERPEGSISTLTIQRTEQRDSAMYRCASSFRRNTGELFFGEGSRLTVL.

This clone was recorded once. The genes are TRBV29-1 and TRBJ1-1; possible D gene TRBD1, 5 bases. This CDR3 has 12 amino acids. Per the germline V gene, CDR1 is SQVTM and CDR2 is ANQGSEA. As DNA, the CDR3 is TGCGGCGGGAGTACAGGGAACACTGAAGCTTTCTTT. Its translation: CGGSTGNTEAFF. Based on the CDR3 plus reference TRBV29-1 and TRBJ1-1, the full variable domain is SAVISQKPSRDICQRGTSLTIQCQVDSQVTMMFWYRQQPGQSLTLIATANQGSEATYESGFVIDKFPISRPNLTFSTLTVSNMSPEDSSIYLCGGSTGNTEAFFGQGTRLTVV.

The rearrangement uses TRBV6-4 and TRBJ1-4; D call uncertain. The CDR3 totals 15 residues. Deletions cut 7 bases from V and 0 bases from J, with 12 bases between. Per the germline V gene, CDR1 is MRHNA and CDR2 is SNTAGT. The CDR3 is CASTKEPTTNEKLFF. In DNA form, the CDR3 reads TGTGCCAGCACAAAGGAGCCAACAACTAATGAAAAACTGTTTTTT.

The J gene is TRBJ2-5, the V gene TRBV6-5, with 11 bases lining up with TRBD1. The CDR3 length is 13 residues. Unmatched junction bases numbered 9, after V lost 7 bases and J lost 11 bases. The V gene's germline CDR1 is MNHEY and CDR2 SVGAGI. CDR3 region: CASKGTGGFEQYF. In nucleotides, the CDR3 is TGTGCCAGCAAGGGGACAGGGGGATTTGAGCAGTACTTC.

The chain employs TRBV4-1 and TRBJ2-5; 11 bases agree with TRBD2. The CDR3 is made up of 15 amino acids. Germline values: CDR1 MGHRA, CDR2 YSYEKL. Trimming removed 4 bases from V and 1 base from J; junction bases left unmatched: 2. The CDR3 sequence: CASSPLAGGQETQYF. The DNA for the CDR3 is TGCGCCAGCAGCCCCCTAGCGGGGGGCCAAGAGACCCAGTACTTC.